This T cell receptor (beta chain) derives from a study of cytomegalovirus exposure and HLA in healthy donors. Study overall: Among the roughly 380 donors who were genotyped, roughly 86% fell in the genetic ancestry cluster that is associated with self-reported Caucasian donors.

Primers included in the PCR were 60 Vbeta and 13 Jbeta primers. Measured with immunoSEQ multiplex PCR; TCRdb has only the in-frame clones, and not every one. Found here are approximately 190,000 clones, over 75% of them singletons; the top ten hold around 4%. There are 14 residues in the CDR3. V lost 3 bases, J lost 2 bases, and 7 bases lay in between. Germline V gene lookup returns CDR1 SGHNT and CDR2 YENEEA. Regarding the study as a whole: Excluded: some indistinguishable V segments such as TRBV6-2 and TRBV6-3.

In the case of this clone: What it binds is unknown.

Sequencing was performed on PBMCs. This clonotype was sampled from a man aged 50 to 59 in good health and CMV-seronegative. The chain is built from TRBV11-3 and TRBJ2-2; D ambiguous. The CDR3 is CASSFSVNTGELFF. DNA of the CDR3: TGTGCCAGCAGCTTCTCAGTTAACACCGGGGAGCTGTTTTTT.